This T cell receptor beta chain was sequenced in a study of T cell changes during pregnancy in multiple sclerosis (dated by TCRdb to the late 2010s). In the study overall: Changes in the T cell repertoire over the course of pregnancy were examined in this study in women with multiple sclerosis.

The library was obtained by the immunoSEQ multiplex PCR assay. TCRdb took this table from immuneACCESS and kept in-frame rearrangements with V and J called. Such tables lack part of the clones; where checked against another copy, unresolved V genes explain under half of the gap, and the rest is unexplained. The sample table records roughly 90,000 clones; 85% to 95% of these occur just once. The ten most abundant clones make up about 4.5% of the sample. Turning to this clone: Its specific antigen is unknown. No base qualities exist here, and no much larger clone lies one base off it.

Reading the germline V gene gives CDR1 SGHTA and CDR2 FQGTGA. Taken from cysteine to phenylalanine, the CDR3 has 15 residues. Of all the DNA, just the CDR3 is kept, 45 bases in frame from base 1. V and J are trimmed by 5 bases and 3 bases, and the gene matches miss 5 bases of the junction. This sequence was found in a female donor with multiple sclerosis, enrolled in a pregnancy study. The rearrangement combines TRBV7-3 with TRBJ2-2, and 8 junctional nucleotides match TRBD2. The sequencing here drew on peripheral blood, taken in the first trimester of pregnancy. CDR3 protein: CASSPAGADTGELFF. The DNA reads as follows: TGTGCCAGCAGCCCAGCGGGGGCCGACACCGGGGAGCTGTTTTTT. Where the CDR3 stops, the reference TRBV7-3 and TRBJ2-2 genes take over; the full variable domain is GAGVSQTPSNKVTEKGKYVELRCDPISGHTALYWYRQSLGQGPEFLIYFQGTGAADDSGLPNDRFFAVRPEGSVSTLKIQRTERGDSAVYLCASSPAGADTGELFFGEGSRLTVL.